This T cell receptor (beta chain) was retrieved from a study of shared clonotypes between healthy human individuals. The wider study: Donors, aged 18 to 49, were a couple of women and three men. Overall study results and limits: The study sampled only blood, and tissue repertoires likely differ. A small donor pool kept down the genetic and exposure-history diversity that was represented.

Naive CD8 cells lacked CD45RO, underwent positive selection for CCR7 and left out terminally differentiated effector memory CD45RA+ cells. At a deep level, the assay was run. Using immunoSEQ multiplex PCR, the repertoire was profiled, and TCRdb retains in-frame clones only, with some absent. The sample records some 2.1 million clones, roughly 95% being singletons. A remark on this clone: Its antigen is as yet unknown.

Trimming removed 3 bases from V and 1 base from J, with 12 bases in between. This CDR3 has 15 residues. Germline V lookup: CDR1 SNHLY, CDR2 FYNNEI. The clonotype was recovered from a man younger than 30 in good health. The sequenced sample consisted of naive CD8+ T cells sorted from blood. V usage is TRBV2 and J usage is TRBJ1-2; D unclear. CDR3 region: CASSDRTESNYGYTF. CDR3 coding DNA: TGTGCCAGCAGTGACAGGACCGAGAGTAACTATGGCTACACCTTC.